What follows are 5 T cell receptor beta chains derived from one specimen sequenced in a study of OX40 agonist ivuxolimab in advanced cancers. Measured with immunoSEQ multiplex PCR; TCRdb has only the in-frame clones, and not every one. The sample yields 50,000 to 80,000 clones, 84% seen once. Sequenced material: CD4+ or CD8+ T cells sorted from blood, taken in a trial of the OX40 agonist ivuxolimab. These receptors originate from an adult with an advanced solid tumor such as melanoma, head and neck, liver or kidney cancer.

The chain is built from TRBV7-2 and TRBJ2-7, with 12 bases identical to TRBD2. The CDR3 is 16 amino acids. Germline loops: CDR1 SGHTA, CDR2 FQGNSA. The V and J ends lost 3 bases and 6 bases, in that order; junction bases with no gene match: 9. CDR3 DNA: TGTGCCAGCAGCTTTCTAGCGGGGGGGCCTAAGGCCGAGCAGTACTTC. It codes for CASSFLAGGPKAEQYF.

In this sample, this clone turned up a few times. V gene TRBV6-5 combines with J gene TRBJ1-4; D is undetermined. The CDR3 consists of 12 residues. CDR1 and CDR2 (germline): MNHEY, SVGAGI. The V gene lost 10 bases and the J gene lost 8 bases, with 14 bases spanning the gap. In nucleotides, the CDR3 is TGTGCCACCAGGACCCCGGAGGAAAAACTGTTTTTT. Its translation: CATRTPEEKLFF.

The V gene is TRBV7-9, the J gene TRBJ2-5, with D hard to call. The CDR3 loop spans 14 amino acids. The germline CDR1 and CDR2 sequences are SEHNR and FQNEAQ (reference sequence). V was cut by 4 bases and J by 4 bases, with 13 bases left in between. CDR3 nucleotide sequence: TGTGCCAGCAGCTGGTTCGGGTCGCCAGAGACCCAGTACTTC. This sequence encodes CASSWFGSPETQYF.

J is TRBJ2-5 and V is TRBV14, with TRBD2 identical over 12 bases. CDR1 and CDR2 (germline): SGHDN, FVKESK. CDR3 length: 15 residues. V dropped 4 bases and J dropped 5; count of bases not matched to a gene: 5. As DNA, the CDR3 is TGTGCCAGCAGCCTACTAGCGGGAGGATACGAGACCCAGTACTTC. It encodes CASSLLAGGYETQYF.

In this sample, this clone turned up once. The chain joins TRBV6-5 to TRBJ1-1; D is perhaps TRBD1 (6 bases). The CDR3 is 15 residues long. V lost 0 bases and J 5 bases, leaving 13 bases between the germline ends. Germline V gene lookup returns CDR1 MNHEY and CDR2 SVGAGI. DNA for the CDR3: TGTGCCAGCAGTTACTCAGGAGGGGGTCGTACTGAAGCTTTCTTT. Amino acids: CASSYSGGGRTEAFF.